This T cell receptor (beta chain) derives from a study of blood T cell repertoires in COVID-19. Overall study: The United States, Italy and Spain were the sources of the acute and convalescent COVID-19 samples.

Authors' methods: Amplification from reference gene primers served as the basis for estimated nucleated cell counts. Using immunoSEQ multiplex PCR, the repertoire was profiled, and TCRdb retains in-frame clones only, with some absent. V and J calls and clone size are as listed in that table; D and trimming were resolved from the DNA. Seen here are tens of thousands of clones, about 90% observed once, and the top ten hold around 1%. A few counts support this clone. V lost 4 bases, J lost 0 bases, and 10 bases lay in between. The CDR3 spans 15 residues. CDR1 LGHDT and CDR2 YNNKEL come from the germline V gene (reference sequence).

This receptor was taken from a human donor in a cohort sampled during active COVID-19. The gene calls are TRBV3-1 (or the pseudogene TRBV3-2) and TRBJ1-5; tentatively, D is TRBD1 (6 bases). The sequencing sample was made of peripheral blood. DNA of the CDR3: TGTGCCAGCAGCCCGACAGGTTATAGCAATCAGCCCCAGCATTTT. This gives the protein CASSPTGYSNQPQHF.